The clone carrying this T cell receptor (beta chain) was detected only a few times. These data belong to a study of post-analysis software for immune sequencing data. Presence of unique molecular identifiers characterized the TCR beta cDNA libraries. TCRdb re-derived calls from the PCR reads in MiXCR, one entry per CDR3 protein. The data show over 300,000 distinct CDR3 sequences, around 33% seen once. The source material was blood. The origin of this receptor is a girl aged 10 to 17 with multiple sclerosis.

CDR3 loop: CASSLADRVKQPQHF. CDR3 nucleotides: TGTGCCAGCAGCTTAGCGGACAGGGTAAAACAGCCCCAGCATTTT. This chain uses TRBV7-6 with TRBJ1-5; TRBD1 matches at 8 bases. The CDR3 is 15 amino acids. V lost 0 bases to trimming and J lost 7 bases; unmatched junction nucleotides: 5. CDR1 is SGHVS, CDR2 FNYEAQ, per germline. Together with reference TRBV7-6 and TRBJ1-5, the CDR3 gives the full variable domain: GAGVSQSPRYKVTKRGQDVALRCDPISGHVSLYWYRQALGQGPEFLTYFNYEAQQDKSGLPNDRFSAERPEGSISTLTIQRTEQRDSAMYRCASSLADRVKQPQHFGDGTRLSIL.